This TCR beta chain was identified during a study of blood T cell repertoires in COVID-19. Membership in each cohort depended on participant-reported clinical history. In the authors' methods: Amplifying reference gene primers gave estimates of nucleated cell counts. TCRdb's copy holds only in-frame clones and misses some; the assay was immunoSEQ multiplex PCR. The V and J calls and clone size were taken over from that table, and D and trimming were inferred from the DNA. The sample includes under 200,000 clones, around nine tenths of them seen just once. This CDR3 spans 15 amino acids. CDR1 and CDR2 from the germline V gene are SGDLS and YYNGEE. Trimming pared 0 bases from V and 0 bases from J, leaving 9 bases between.

V usage is TRBV9 and J usage is TRBJ1-2; unclear D gene. The sample taken for sequencing was PBMCs or T cells enriched from blood (not recorded which). The source of this sequence is a woman between 45 and 60 years old who had recovered from COVID-19. CDR3 residues: CASSVGLIPNYGYTF. The CDR3 DNA follows: TGTGCCAGCAGCGTAGGACTCATCCCTAACTATGGCTACACCTTC. Supplemented by reference TRBV9 and TRBJ1-2, the full variable domain reads DSGVTQTPKHLITATGQRVTLRCSPRSGDLSVYWYQQSLDQGLQFLIQYYNGEERAKGNILERFSAQQFPDLHSELNLSSLELGDSALYFCASSVGLIPNYGYTFGSGTRLTVV.